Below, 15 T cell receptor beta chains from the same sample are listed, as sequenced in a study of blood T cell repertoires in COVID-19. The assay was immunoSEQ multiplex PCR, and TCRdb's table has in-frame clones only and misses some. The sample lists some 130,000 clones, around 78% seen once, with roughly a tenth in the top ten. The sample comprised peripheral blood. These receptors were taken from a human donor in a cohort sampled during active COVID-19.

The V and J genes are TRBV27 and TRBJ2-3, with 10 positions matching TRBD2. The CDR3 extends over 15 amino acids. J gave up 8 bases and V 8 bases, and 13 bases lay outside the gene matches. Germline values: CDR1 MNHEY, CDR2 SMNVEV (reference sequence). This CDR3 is CASSLAGGVRGTQYF. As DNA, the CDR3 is TGTGCCAGCTCGTTAGCGGGGGGAGTAAGAGGTACGCAGTATTTT.

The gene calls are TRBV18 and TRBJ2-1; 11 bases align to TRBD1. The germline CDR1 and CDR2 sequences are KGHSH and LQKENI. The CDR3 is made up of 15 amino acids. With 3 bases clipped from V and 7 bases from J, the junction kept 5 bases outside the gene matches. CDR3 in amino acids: CASSPGQGARNEQFF. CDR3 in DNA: TGTGCCAGCTCACCCGGACAGGGGGCACGTAATGAGCAGTTCTTC.

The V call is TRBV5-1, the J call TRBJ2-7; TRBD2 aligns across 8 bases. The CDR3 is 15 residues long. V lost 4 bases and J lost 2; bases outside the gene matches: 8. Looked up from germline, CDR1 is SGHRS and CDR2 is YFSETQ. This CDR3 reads CASSPHNSGAYEQYF. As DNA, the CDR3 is TGCGCCAGCAGCCCGCATAATAGCGGGGCCTACGAGCAGTACTTC.

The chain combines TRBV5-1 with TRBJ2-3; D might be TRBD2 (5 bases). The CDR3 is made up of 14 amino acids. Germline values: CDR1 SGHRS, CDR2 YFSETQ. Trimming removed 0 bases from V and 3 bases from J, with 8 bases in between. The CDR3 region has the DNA TGCGCCAGCAGCTTGGGAGTAGCGACAGATACGCAGTATTTT. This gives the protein CASSLGVATDTQYF.

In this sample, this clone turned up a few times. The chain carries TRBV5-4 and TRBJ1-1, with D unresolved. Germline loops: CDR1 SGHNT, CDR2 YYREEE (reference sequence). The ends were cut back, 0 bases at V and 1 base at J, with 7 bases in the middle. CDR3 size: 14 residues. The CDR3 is CASSLAQQNTEAFF. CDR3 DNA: TGTGCCAGCAGCTTGGCGCAACAGAACACTGAAGCTTTCTTT.

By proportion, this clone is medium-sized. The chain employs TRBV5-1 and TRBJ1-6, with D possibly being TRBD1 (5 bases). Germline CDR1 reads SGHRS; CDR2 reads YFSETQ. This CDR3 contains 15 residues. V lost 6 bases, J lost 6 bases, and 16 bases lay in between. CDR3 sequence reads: CASMGGETGNSPLHF. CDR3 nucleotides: TGCGCCAGCATGGGAGGGGAGACGGGTAATTCACCCCTCCACTTT.

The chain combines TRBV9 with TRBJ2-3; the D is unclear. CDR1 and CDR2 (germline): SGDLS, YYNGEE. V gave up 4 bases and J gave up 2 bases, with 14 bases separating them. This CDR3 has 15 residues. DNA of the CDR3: TGTGCCAGCAGCCTCTCCACAGCCCCCACAGATACGCAGTATTTT. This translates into CASSLSTAPTDTQYF. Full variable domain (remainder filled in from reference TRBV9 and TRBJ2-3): DSGVTQTPKHLITATGQRVTLRCSPRSGDLSVYWYQQSLDQGLQFLIQYYNGEERAKGNILERFSAQQFPDLHSELNLSSLELGDSALYFCASSLSTAPTDTQYFGPGTRLTVL.

CDR3 sequence reads: CASSQRQDLNQPQHF. The CDR3 DNA sequence: TGCGCCAGCAGCCAAAGACAGGATTTAAATCAGCCCCAGCATTTT. This rearrangement joins TRBV4-1 to TRBJ1-5, with a tentative D call TRBD1 (6 bases). Germline V lookup: CDR1 MGHRA, CDR2 YSYEKL. This CDR3 contains 15 residues. Trimming stripped 2 bases from V and 4 bases from J, with 12 bases between.

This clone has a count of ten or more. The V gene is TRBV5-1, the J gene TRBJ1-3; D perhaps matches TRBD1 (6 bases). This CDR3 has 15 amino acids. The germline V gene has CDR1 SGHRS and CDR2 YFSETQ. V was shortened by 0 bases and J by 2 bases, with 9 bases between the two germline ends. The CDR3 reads CASSLEGHPGNTIYF. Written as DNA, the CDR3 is TGCGCCAGCAGCTTGGAGGGACACCCTGGAAACACCATATATTTT.

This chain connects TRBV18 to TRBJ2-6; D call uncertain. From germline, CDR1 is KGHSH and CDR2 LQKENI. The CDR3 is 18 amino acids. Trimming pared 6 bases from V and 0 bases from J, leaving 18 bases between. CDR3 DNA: TGTGCCAGCTCGTCACGGCAGGTTTTTGGCTCTGGGGCCAACGTCCTGACTTTC. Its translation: CASSSRQVFGSGANVLTF.

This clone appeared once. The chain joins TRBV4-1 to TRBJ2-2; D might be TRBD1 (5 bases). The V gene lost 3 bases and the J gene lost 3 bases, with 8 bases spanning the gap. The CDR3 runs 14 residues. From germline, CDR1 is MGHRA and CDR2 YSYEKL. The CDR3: CASSHDRHTGELFF. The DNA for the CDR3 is TGCGCCAGCAGCCACGACAGACACACCGGGGAGCTGTTTTTT.

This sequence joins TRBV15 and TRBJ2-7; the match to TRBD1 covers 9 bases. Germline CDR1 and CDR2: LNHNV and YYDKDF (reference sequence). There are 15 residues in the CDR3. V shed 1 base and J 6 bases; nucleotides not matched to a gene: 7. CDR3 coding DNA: TGTGCCACCAGCAGAGCCCGGGACAGGGTGGGCGAGCAGTACTTC. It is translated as CATSRARDRVGEQYF. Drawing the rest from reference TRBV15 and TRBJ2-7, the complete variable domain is DAMVIQNPRYQVTQFGKPVTLSCSQTLNHNVMYWYQQKSSQAPKLLFHYYDKDFNNEADTPDNFQSRRPNTSFCFLDIRSPGLGDTAMYLCATSRARDRVGEQYFGPGTRLTVT.

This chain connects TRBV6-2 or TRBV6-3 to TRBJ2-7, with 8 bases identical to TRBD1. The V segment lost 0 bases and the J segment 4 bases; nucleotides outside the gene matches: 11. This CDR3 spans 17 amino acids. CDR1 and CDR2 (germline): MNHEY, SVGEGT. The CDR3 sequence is CASSYSRGQGFPYEQYF. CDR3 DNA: TGTGCCAGCAGTTACTCGAGAGGACAGGGATTTCCTTACGAGCAGTACTTC.

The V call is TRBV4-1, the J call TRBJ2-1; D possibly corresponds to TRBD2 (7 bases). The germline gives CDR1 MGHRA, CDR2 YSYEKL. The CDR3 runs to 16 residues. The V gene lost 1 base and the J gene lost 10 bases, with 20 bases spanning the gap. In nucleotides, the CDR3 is TGCGCCAGCAGCCAAGGTGGCCTTCGGGGGGCCCACGAGCAGTTCTTC. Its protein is CASSQGGLRGAHEQFF.

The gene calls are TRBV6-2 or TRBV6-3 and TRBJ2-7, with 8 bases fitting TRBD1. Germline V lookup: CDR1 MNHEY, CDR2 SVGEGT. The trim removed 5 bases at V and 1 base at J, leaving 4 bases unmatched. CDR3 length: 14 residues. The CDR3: CASSPGTGSYEQYF. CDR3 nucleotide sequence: TGTGCCAGCAGTCCCGGGACAGGATCCTACGAGCAGTACTTC.